The 32 T cell receptor beta chains reported below all come from one sample, sequenced in a study of blood T cell repertoires in COVID-19. Assay: immunoSEQ multiplex PCR; the TCRdb copy retains only in-frame clones and omits some. In the table there are some 90,000 clones, over 70% of which are singletons. The sequenced sample was peripheral blood. These receptors all stem from a human donor in a cohort sampled during active COVID-19.

In DNA, the CDR3 is TGTGCCTGGAGTACCGGGGTCCTCCCTGGGGAGAACACTGAAGCTTTCTTT. Translating gives CAWSTGVLPGENTEAFF. This chain connects TRBV30 to TRBJ1-1; no reliable D call. Germline V gene data show CDR1 as GTSNPN and CDR2 as SVGIG (reference sequence). The CDR3 runs 17 residues. The V and J ends lost 2 bases and 1 base respectively, with 20 bases between them. The variable domain in full, completed from reference TRBV30 and TRBJ1-1, reads SQTIHQWPATLVQPVGSPLSLECTVEGTSNPNLYWYRQAAGRGLQLLFYSVGIGQISSEVPQNLSASRPQDRQFILSSKKLLLSDSGFYLCAWSTGVLPGENTEAFFGQGTRLTVV.

J is TRBJ1-5 and V is TRBV19, with D perhaps matching TRBD1 (6 bases). The CDR3 length is 15 residues. The germline V gene encodes CDR1 LNHDA and CDR2 SQIVND (reference sequence). V lost 3 bases, J lost 9 bases, and 18 bases lay in between. The CDR3 coding sequence is TGTGCCAGTAGTATCGGGCAGGGGAGGGGTCGGCCCCAGCATTTT. Residues: CASSIGQGRGRPQHF.

This clone appeared once. The chain uses TRBV5-6 and TRBJ2-7, with 11 nucleotides matching TRBD1. This CDR3 has 15 residues. Germline CDR1 is SGHDT and CDR2 is YYEEEE. After removal of 2 bases from V and 3 bases from J, the junction contained 4 bases not matched to a gene. The CDR3 DNA sequence: TGTGCCAGCAGCTTCGGACAGGGGGCAAACTACGAGCAGTACTTC. It codes for CASSFGQGANYEQYF.

In nucleotides, the CDR3 is TGTGCCAGCTCACCACGGGACAGGGTCTATGGCTACACCTTC. Encoded protein: CASSPRDRVYGYTF. The V gene is TRBV18, the J gene TRBJ1-2; 9 nucleotides align to TRBD1. Germline CDR1 and CDR2: KGHSH and LQKENI. The CDR3 covers 14 residues. V lost 1 base to trimming and J lost 4 bases; unmatched junction nucleotides: 1.

The chain links TRBV15 to TRBJ1-1, with unresolved D. This CDR3 is built from 17 residues. From germline, CDR1 is LNHNV and CDR2 YYDKDF (reference sequence). Trimming shortened V by 3 bases and J by 1 base, and 18 bases separated the two germline ends. CDR3 sequence (DNA): TGTGCCACCAGCAGGAAGGTACTCTCAGGTGGGAACACTGAAGCTTTCTTT. The encoded protein is CATSRKVLSGGNTEAFF.

V and J are TRBV7-6 and TRBJ2-1, with 13 bases identical to TRBD2. J gave up 6 bases and V 2 bases, and 16 bases lay outside the gene matches. The CDR3 loop spans 20 amino acids. The V gene's germline CDR1 is SGHVS and CDR2 FNYEAQ. The DNA for the CDR3 is TGTGCCAGCAGCTTATCCCGCTCCCTCGGAACTAGCGGGAGGGGCAATGAGCAGTTCTTC. Its translation is CASSLSRSLGTSGRGNEQFF.

V is TRBV12-3 or TRBV12-4 and J is TRBJ2-5; D perhaps matches TRBD2 (5 bases). This CDR3 region has 11 residues. V lost 6 bases and J lost 5, with 7 bases in between. This chain's CDR3 is CASRLGETQYF. In DNA, the CDR3 is TGTGCCAGCAGACTAGGGGAGACCCAGTACTTC.

The V and J genes are TRBV11-2 and TRBJ2-7; TRBD1 matches 7 bases. The CDR3 is 14 amino acids. J lost 0 bases, V lost 3 bases, and 2 bases had no gene match. Looked up from germline, CDR1 is SGHAT and CDR2 is FQNNGV. DNA for the CDR3: TGTGCCAGCAGCTTGACAGGGAGCTCCTACGAGCAGTACTTC. Translated: CASSLTGSSYEQYF.

The chain is built from TRBV28 and TRBJ2-2, with 8 bases matching TRBD2. The trim removed 1 base at V and 1 base at J, leaving 2 bases unmatched. Looked up from germline, CDR1 is MDHEN and CDR2 is SYDVKM. This CDR3 region has 16 residues. CDR3 nucleotides: TGTGCCAGCAGTTTATTAGCGGGAATGAACACCGGGGAGCTGTTTTTT. It codes for CASSLLAGMNTGELFF.

The chain couples TRBV29-1 to TRBJ2-3, with D perhaps matching TRBD2 (7 bases). Trimming left V 4 bases short and J 5 bases short, with 13 bases between. This CDR3 is 13 amino acids long. Germline V gene sequence: CDR1 SQVTM, CDR2 ANQGSEA. As DNA, the CDR3 is TGCAGCGTTGCGGGGGGCGGTGGAGATACGCAGTATTTT. Its protein is CSVAGGGGDTQYF.

V and J are TRBV27 and TRBJ2-7, with a weak D call TRBD1 (5 bases). Germline V gives CDR1 MNHEY, CDR2 SMNVEV (reference sequence). Trimming left V 2 bases short and J 3 bases short, with 8 bases between. The CDR3 sequence is 13 residues long. CDR3 nucleotides: TGTGCCAGCAGTTTAAGACAGAACTACGAGCAGTACTTC. Its translation is CASSLRQNYEQYF.

For this clone: Other DNA sequences of this sample code for an identical CDR3. This rearrangement joins TRBV5-1 to TRBJ1-4; 10 nucleotides match TRBD1. Germline CDR1 and CDR2: SGHRS and YFSETQ. V lost 4 bases and J lost 8; bases outside the gene matches: 5. CDR3 length equals 14 residues. The CDR3 DNA reads TGCGCCAGCAGCGCCGGACAGGGGGGAGAAAAACTGTTTTTT. This gives the protein CASSAGQGGEKLFF.

The chain links TRBV28 to TRBJ1-6, with D unresolved. Germline V lookup: CDR1 MDHEN, CDR2 SYDVKM. The CDR3 length is 11 residues. V lost 6 bases and J 9 bases, leaving 6 bases between the germline ends. As DNA, the CDR3 is TGTGCCAGCAGCCGCAGTTCACCCCTCCACTTT. This codes for CASSRSSPLHF.

The V call is TRBV19, the J call TRBJ2-7; TRBD2 matches at 8 bases. The V and J ends lost 6 bases and 6 bases, in that order; junction bases with no gene match: 19. This CDR3 has 17 residues. Germline V lookup: CDR1 LNHDA, CDR2 SQIVND (reference sequence). The CDR3 region is CASSDLGGSSGQGEQYF. CDR3 bases: TGTGCCAGTAGCGACCTCGGGGGATCTAGCGGGCAAGGCGAGCAGTACTTC.

This clone was detected only once. The chain combines TRBV7-8 with TRBJ2-1; TRBD2 is a possible D gene (5 bases). V was pared by 1 base and J by 9 bases, with 13 bases between. The CDR3 contains 14 residues. The germline V gene encodes CDR1 SGHVS and CDR2 FQNEAQ. CDR3 in amino acids: CASSLGGRRVEQFF. Here the CDR3 DNA reads TGTGCCAGCAGCTTAGGTGGGAGACGCGTTGAGCAGTTCTTC.

The chain recombines TRBV5-1 with TRBJ2-2; the match to TRBD2 covers 15 bases. The CDR3 spans 18 residues. From germline, CDR1 is SGHRS and CDR2 YFSETQ. The V and J ends lost 4 bases and 1 base, in that order; junction bases with no gene match: 5. CDR3 coding DNA: TGCGCCAGCAGCCTGCGGACTAGCGGGAGGGGGAACACCGGGGAGCTGTTTTTT. Encoded protein: CASSLRTSGRGNTGELFF.

This rearrangement joins TRBV30 to TRBJ1-2; 7 bases align to TRBD1. The V gene end was trimmed by 2 bases and the J gene end by 4 bases; junction bases not matched to a gene: 10. Germline V gene data show CDR1 as GTSNPN and CDR2 as SVGIG (reference sequence). CDR3 size: 15 residues. The CDR3 here is CAWSPGQAVTYGYTF. The CDR3 DNA sequence: TGTGCCTGGAGTCCTGGACAGGCCGTAACCTATGGCTACACCTTC.

This clone was counted a few times. The V and J genes are TRBV6-1 and TRBJ2-5; D remains ambiguous. This CDR3 spans 14 amino acids. V was shortened by 3 bases and J by 2 bases, with 10 bases between the two germline ends. Germline assignment: CDR1 MNHNS and CDR2 SASEGT. The CDR3 loop is CASSERPLQETQYF. CDR3 in DNA: TGTGCCAGCAGTGAGAGGCCCTTACAAGAGACCCAGTACTTC.

V usage is TRBV12-3 or TRBV12-4 and J usage is TRBJ2-2, with TRBD2 matching over 7 bases. Unmatched junction bases numbered 3, after V lost 6 bases and J lost 5 bases. The CDR3 spans 13 residues. CDR3 DNA sequence: TGTGCCAGCAGGGCGGGAGAAACCGGGGAGCTGTTTTTT. It codes for CASRAGETGELFF.

CDR3 protein: CASSLGAGVEQFF. The CDR3 nucleotides read TGTGCCAGCAGCCTGGGGGCGGGAGTTGAGCAGTTCTTC. The chain combines TRBV3-1 (or the pseudogene TRBV3-2) with TRBJ2-1, with a weak D call TRBD2 (7 bases). This CDR3 has 13 residues. V was trimmed by 4 bases and J by 9 bases, leaving 13 bases between them. Germline CDR1 and CDR2: LGHDT and YNNKEL (reference sequence).

The genes are TRBV7-2 and TRBJ1-4; D remains ambiguous. The CDR3 is 11 residues long. Germline V gives CDR1 SGHTA, CDR2 FQGNSA. The V end lost 1 base, the J end lost 10 bases, and 4 bases lay between the germline ends. The CDR3 here is CASSLGPKLFF. Written as DNA, the CDR3 is TGTGCCAGCAGCTTAGGGCCAAAACTGTTTTTT.

The chain combines TRBV28 with TRBJ2-2; TRBD2 might be the D (5 bases). The V end was cut by 6 bases, the J end by 4 bases, with 18 bases between. The CDR3 covers 16 residues. Germline V CDR1 and CDR2: MDHEN, SYDVKM. CDR3 sequence reads: CASSRTRIAGTGELFF. For the CDR3, the DNA is TGTGCCAGCAGCCGTACCCGTATCGCGGGCACCGGGGAGCTGTTTTTT. Filled out from reference TRBV28 and TRBJ2-2, the complete variable domain reads DVKVTQSSRYLVKRTGEKVFLECVQDMDHENMFWYRQDPGLGLRLIYFSYDVKMKEKGDIPEGYSVSREKKERFSLILESASTNQTSMYLCASSRTRIAGTGELFFGEGSRLTVL.

This rearrangement joins TRBV6-5 to TRBJ2-2; tentative D call: TRBD2 (5 bases). The germline gives CDR1 MNHEY, CDR2 SVGAGI. V dropped 6 bases and J dropped 4 bases, with 15 bases sitting between them. There are 15 residues in the CDR3. CDR3 DNA sequence: TGTGCCAGCAGCTCCCAAGGTGGAGGCACCGGGGAGCTGTTTTTT. Protein sequence: CASSSQGGGTGELFF.

The chain recombines TRBV7-3 with TRBJ1-6; no reliable D call. CDR3 size: 15 residues. V lost 1 base, J lost 5 bases, and 9 bases lay in between. Germline CDR1 reads SGHTA; CDR2 reads FQGTGA. CDR3 region: CASSLNPLNNSPLHF. The CDR3 coding sequence is TGTGCCAGCAGCTTAAATCCCCTTAATAATTCACCCCTCCACTTT.

The V and J genes are TRBV28 and TRBJ1-3, with 7 bases identical to TRBD1. The CDR3 extends over 14 amino acids. Germline CDR1 reads MDHEN; CDR2 reads SYDVKM. Unmatched junction bases numbered 9, after V lost 6 bases and J lost 7 bases. The CDR3 sequence is CASRPGDSRNTIYF. CDR3 nucleotide sequence: TGTGCCAGCAGACCCGGGGACAGCCGGAACACCATATATTTT.

The CDR3, as DNA: TGTGCCACCAGCAGAGGAGGGCGCGACTATGGCTACACCTTC. Its protein product is CATSRGGRDYGYTF. The chain carries TRBV15 and TRBJ1-2; unclear D gene. The V end lost 1 base, the J end lost 3 bases, and 9 bases lay between the germline ends. The CDR3 is 14 residues long. CDR1 is LNHNV, CDR2 YYDKDF, per germline (reference sequence).

The chain combines TRBV29-1 with TRBJ2-7; D gene uncertain. Per germline, CDR1 SQVTM and CDR2 ANQGSEA. The CDR3 spans 11 residues. The germline V and J ends were trimmed by 7 bases and 4 bases, with 11 bases remaining between them. The CDR3 DNA reads TGCAGCGCCTCGAGTTTTTACGAGCAGTACTTC. Translating gives CSASSFYEQYF.

The genes are TRBV24-1 and TRBJ1-4, with D possibly matching TRBD1 (6 bases). The CDR3 runs 15 residues. The V end was cut by 7 bases, the J end by 1 base, with 12 bases between. Germline V lookup: CDR1 KGHDR, CDR2 SFDVKD. In DNA form, the CDR3 reads TGTGCCACCAGGGGAGGGGGTGGAACTAATGAAAAACTGTTTTTT. Amino acids: CATRGGGGTNEKLFF.

This clone showed up just a few times. This chain links TRBV10-3 with TRBJ2-7; D is unresolved. The CDR3 has 12 amino acids. The ends were cut back, 3 bases at V and 3 bases at J, with 6 bases in the middle. Germline lookup yields CDR1 ENHRY and CDR2 SYGVKD. The CDR3 loop is CAISEQIYEQYF. The DNA of the CDR3 is TGTGCCATCAGTGAACAGATCTACGAGCAGTACTTC.

V usage is TRBV7-2 and J usage is TRBJ2-1; TRBD2 matches 8 bases. CDR1 is SGHTA and CDR2 is FQGNSA in the germline V gene. V was clipped by 7 bases and J by 3 bases; unmatched bases: 5. This CDR3 has 14 amino acids. The CDR3 region is CASIREGHYNEQFF. In nucleotides, the CDR3 is TGTGCCAGCATACGGGAGGGCCACTACAATGAGCAGTTCTTC.

This clone was picked up a small number of times. CDR3 bases: TGTGCCAGCAGCCAAGACAGGGGGTCACCCCTCCACTTT. Translated, it gives CASSQDRGSPLHF. This rearrangement joins TRBV3-1 (or the pseudogene TRBV3-2) to TRBJ1-6, with 7 bases aligning to TRBD1. V lost 0 bases, J lost 10 bases, and 0 bases stayed unmatched. In germline, CDR1 is LGHDT, CDR2 YNNKEL (reference sequence). The CDR3 loop spans 13 amino acids.

CDR3 sequence reads: CASSPGGWTDTQYF. CDR3 sequence (DNA): TGTGCCAGCAGTCCGGGGGGTTGGACAGATACGCAGTATTTT. The V and J genes are TRBV9 and TRBJ2-3, with 7 bases that match TRBD2. The CDR3 has 14 amino acids. CDR1 and CDR2 (germline): SGDLS, YYNGEE. V was pared by 5 bases and J by 3 bases, with 6 bases of the junction left unmatched.